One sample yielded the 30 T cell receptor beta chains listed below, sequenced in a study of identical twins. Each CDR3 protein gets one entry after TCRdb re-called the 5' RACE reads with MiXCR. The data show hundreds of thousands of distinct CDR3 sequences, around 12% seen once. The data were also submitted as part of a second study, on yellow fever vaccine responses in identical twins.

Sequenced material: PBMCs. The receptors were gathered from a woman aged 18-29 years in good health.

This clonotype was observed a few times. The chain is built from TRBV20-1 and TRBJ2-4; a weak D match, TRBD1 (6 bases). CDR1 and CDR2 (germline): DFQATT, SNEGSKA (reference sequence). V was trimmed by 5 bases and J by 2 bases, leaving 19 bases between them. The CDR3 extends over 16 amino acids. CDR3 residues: CSAPAWDTATKNIQYF. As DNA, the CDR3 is TGCAGTGCTCCGGCGTGGGACACCGCTACCAAAAACATTCAGTACTTC.

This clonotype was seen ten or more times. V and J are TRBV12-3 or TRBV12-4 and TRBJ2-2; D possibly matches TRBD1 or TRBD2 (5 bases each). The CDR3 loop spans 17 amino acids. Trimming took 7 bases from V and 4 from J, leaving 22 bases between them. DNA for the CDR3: TGTGCCAGCAACCATGGGACCTCATCGAGGGGCACCGGGGAGCTGTTTTTT. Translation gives CASNHGTSSRGTGELFF.

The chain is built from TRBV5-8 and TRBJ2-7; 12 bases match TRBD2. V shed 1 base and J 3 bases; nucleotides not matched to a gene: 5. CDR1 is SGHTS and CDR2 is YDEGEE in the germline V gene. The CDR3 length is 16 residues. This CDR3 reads CASSLMKTSGGYEQYF. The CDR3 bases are TGTGCCAGCAGCTTGATGAAGACTAGCGGGGGCTACGAGCAGTACTTC.

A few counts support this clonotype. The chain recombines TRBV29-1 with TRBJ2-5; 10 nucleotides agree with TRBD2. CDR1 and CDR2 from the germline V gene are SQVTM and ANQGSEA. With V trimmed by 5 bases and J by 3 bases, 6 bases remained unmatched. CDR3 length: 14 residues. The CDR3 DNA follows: TGCAGCGTTCGGAGGACTAGCGGAAAAGAGACCCAGTACTTC. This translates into CSVRRTSGKETQYF.

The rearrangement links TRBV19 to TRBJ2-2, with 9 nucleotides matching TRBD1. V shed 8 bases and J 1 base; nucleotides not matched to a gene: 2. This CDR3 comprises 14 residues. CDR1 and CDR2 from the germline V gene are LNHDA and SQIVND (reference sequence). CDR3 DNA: TGTGCCAGTTGGACAGGGGAGAACACCGGGGAGCTGTTTTTT. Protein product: CASWTGENTGELFF.

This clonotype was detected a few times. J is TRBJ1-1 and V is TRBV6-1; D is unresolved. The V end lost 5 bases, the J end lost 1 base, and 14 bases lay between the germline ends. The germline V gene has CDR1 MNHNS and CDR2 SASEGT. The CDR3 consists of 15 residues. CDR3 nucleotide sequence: TGTGCCAGCAGTCCCCCCTTGGGTGGGAACACTGAAGCTTTCTTT. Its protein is CASSPPLGGNTEAFF.

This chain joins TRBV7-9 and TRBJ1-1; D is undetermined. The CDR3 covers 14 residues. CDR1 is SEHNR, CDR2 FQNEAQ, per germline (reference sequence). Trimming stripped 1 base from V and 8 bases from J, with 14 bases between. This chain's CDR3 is CASSLGGSVLEAFF. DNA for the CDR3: TGTGCCAGCAGCTTAGGAGGGTCCGTTTTAGAAGCTTTCTTT.

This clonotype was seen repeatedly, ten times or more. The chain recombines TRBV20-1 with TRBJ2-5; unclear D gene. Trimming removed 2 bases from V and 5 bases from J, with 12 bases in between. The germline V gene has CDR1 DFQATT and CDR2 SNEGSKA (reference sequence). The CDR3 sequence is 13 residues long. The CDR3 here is CSARPGGRETQYF. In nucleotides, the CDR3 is TGCAGTGCTAGACCCGGCGGCCGGGAGACCCAGTACTTC.

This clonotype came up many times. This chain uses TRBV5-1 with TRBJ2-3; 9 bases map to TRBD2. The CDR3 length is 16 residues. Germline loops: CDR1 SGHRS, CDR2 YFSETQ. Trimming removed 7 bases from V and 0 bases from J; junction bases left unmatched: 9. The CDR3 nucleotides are TGCGCCAGCCGGTCTAGCGGGGCTGGTAGCACAGATACGCAGTATTTT. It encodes CASRSSGAGSTDTQYF.

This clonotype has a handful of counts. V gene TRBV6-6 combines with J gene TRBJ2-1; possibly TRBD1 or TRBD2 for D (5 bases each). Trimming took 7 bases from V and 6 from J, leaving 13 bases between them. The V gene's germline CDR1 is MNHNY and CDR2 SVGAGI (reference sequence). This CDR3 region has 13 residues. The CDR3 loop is CASTPGLLNEQFF. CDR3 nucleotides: TGTGCCAGCACCCCGGGGCTCCTCAATGAGCAGTTCTTC.

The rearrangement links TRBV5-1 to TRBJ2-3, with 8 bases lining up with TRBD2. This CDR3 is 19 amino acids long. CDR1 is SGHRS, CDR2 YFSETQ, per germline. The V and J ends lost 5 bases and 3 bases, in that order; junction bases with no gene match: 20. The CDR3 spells CASSSDGSGGTHPTDTQYF. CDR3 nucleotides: TGCGCCAGCAGTAGTGATGGGAGCGGGGGAACCCACCCGACAGATACGCAGTATTTT.

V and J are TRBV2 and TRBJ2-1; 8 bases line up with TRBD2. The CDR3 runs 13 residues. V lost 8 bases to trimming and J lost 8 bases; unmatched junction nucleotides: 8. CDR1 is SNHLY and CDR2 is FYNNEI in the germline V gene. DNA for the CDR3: TGTGCCAGCCGAGCAGCGGGAGTTCATGAGCAGTTCTTC. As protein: CASRAAGVHEQFF.

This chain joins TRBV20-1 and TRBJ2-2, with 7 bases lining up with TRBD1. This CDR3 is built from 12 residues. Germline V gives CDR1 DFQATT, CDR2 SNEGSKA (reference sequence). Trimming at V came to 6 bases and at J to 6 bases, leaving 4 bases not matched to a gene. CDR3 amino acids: CSARTGAGELFF. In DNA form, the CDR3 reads TGCAGTGCCCGGACAGGAGCCGGGGAGCTGTTTTTT.

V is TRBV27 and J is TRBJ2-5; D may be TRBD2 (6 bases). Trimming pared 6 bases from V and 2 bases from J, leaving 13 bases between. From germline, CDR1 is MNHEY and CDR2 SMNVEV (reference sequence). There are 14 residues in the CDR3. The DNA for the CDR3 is TGTGCCAGCAGACGAGGGAGGCTACAAGAGACCCAGTACTTC. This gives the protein CASRRGRLQETQYF.

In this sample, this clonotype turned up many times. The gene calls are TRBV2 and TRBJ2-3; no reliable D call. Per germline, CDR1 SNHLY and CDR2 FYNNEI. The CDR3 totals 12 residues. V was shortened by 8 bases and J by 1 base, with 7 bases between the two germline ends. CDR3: CASVYGTDTQYF. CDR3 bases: TGTGCCAGCGTATACGGCACAGATACGCAGTATTTT.

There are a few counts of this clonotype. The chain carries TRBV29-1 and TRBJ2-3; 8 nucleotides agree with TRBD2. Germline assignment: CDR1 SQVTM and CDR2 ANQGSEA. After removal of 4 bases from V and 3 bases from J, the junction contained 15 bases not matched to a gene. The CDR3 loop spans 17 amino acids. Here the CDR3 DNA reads TGCAGCGTTGCGCGGGGGCTAGTAGCGGGATTGACAGATACGCAGTATTTT. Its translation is CSVARGLVAGLTDTQYF.

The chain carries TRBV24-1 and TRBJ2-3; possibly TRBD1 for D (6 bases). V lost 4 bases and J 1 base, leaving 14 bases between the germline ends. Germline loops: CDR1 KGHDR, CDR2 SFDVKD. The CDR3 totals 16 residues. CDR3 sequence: CATSDKTGRGTDTQYF. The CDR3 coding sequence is TGTGCCACCAGTGACAAGACAGGTCGGGGCACAGATACGCAGTATTTT.

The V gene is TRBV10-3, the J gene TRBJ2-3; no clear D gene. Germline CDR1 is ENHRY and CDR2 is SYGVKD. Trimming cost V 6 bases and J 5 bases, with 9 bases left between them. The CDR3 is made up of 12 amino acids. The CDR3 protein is CAISPGLDTQYF. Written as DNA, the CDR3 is TGTGCCATCAGCCCCGGCCTAGATACGCAGTATTTT.

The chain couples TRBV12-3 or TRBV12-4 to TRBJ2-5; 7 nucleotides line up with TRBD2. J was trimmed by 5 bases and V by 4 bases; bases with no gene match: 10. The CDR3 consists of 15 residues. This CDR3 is CASSSPAGVIETQYF. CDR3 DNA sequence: TGTGCCAGCAGTTCCCCGGCGGGAGTGATCGAGACCCAGTACTTC.

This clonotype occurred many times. In DNA, the CDR3 is TGCAGCACAAACTCGGGACACGCGAACACTGAAGCTTTCTTT. This sequence encodes CSTNSGHANTEAFF. The rearrangement uses TRBV29-1 and TRBJ1-1, with a weak D call TRBD1 (6 bases). Germline loops: CDR1 SQVTM, CDR2 ANQGSEA. V lost 8 bases and J 1 base, leaving 17 bases between the germline ends. The CDR3 consists of 14 residues.

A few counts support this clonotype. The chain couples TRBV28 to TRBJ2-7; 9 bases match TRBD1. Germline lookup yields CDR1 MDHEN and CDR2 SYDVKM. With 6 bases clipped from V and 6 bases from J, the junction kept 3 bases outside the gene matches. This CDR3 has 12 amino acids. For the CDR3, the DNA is TGTGCCAGCAGCGGGACAGGGTTCGAGCAGTACTTC. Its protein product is CASSGTGFEQYF. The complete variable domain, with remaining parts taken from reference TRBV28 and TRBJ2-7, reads DVKVTQSSRYLVKRTGEKVFLECVQDMDHENMFWYRQDPGLGLRLIYFSYDVKMKEKGDIPEGYSVSREKKERFSLILESASTNQTSMYLCASSGTGFEQYFGPGTRLTVT.

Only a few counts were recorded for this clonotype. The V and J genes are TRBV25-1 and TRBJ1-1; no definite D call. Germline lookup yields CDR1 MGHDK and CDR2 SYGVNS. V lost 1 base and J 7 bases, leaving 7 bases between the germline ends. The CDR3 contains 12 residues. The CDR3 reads CASSESAGEAFF. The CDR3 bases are TGTGCCAGCAGTGAATCGGCAGGTGAAGCTTTCTTT.

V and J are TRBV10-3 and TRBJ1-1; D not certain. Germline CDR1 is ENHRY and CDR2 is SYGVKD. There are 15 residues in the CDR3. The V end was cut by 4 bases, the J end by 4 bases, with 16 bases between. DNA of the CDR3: TGTGCCATCAGTGGCCTCCGATCTGGACGCACTGAAGCTTTCTTT. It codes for CAISGLRSGRTEAFF.

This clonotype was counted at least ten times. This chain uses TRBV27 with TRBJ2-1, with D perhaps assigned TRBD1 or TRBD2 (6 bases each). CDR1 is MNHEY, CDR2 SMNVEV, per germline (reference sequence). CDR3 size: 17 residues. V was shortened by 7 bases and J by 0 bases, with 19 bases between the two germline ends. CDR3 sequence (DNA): TGTGCCAGCAACCTACTGGGTGGGGGGCTCTCCTACAATGAGCAGTTCTTC. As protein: CASNLLGGGLSYNEQFF.

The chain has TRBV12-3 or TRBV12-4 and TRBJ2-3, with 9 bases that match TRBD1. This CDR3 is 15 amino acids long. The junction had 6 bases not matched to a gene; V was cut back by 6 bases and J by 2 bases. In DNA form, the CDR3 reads TGTGCCAGCAGCCAGACAGGGGGGAACACAGATACGCAGTATTTT. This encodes CASSQTGGNTDTQYF.

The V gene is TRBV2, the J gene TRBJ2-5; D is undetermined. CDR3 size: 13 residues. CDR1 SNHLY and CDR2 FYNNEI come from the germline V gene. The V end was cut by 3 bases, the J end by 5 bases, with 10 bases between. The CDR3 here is CASSEQAEETQYF. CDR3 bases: TGTGCCAGCAGTGAGCAGGCTGAGGAGACCCAGTACTTC. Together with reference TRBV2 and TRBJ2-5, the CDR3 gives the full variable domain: EPEVTQTPSHQVTQMGQEVILRCVPISNHLYFYWYRQILGQKVEFLVSFYNNEISEKSEIFDDQFSVERPDGSNFTLKIRSTKLEDSAMYFCASSEQAEETQYFGPGTRLLVL.

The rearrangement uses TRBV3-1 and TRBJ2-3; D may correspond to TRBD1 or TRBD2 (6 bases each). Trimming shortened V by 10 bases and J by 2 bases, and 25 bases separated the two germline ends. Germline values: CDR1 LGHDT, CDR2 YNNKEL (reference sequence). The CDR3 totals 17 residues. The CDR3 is CATCKGGNEPYTDTQYF. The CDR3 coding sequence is TGTGCCACCTGCAAAGGGGGGAATGAACCTTACACAGATACGCAGTATTTT.

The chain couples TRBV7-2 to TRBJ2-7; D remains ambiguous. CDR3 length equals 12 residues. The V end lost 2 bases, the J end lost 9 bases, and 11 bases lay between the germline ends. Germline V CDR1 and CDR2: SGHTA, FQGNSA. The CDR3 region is CASSLNRIGQYF. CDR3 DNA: TGTGCCAGCAGCTTAAACCGCATAGGGCAGTACTTC.

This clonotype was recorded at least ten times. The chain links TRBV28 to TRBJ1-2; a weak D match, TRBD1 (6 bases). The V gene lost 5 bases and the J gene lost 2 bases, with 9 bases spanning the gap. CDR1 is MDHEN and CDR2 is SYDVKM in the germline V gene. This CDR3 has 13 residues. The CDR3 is CASSHQGNYGYTF. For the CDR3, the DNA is TGTGCCAGCAGTCACCAGGGGAACTATGGCTACACCTTC.

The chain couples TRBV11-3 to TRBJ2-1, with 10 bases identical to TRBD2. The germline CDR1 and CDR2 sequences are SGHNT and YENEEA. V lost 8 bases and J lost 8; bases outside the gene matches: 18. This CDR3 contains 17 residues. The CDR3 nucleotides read TGTGCCAGCTCCCTGCGAGTAGCGGGAGGTTTTATCGATGAGCAGTTCTTC. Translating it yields CASSLRVAGGFIDEQFF.